This TCR beta chain comes out of a study of prognosis after radiotherapy for stage I lung cancer. Across the study: In total, 10 to 15 men and about six women took part as patients, aged roughly 53 to 84 with a median of 74.5 years. As radiotherapy, SBRT was administered in 3 to 5 fractions with a biologically effective dose of at least 100 Gy.

The authors amplified TCR beta CDR3 from genomic DNA using two-round multiplex PCR. Amplification in first-round PCR relied on primers specific to each TRBV and TRBJ gene. Amplification in the second PCR round was performed with universal primers. One entry per CDR3 protein, called by TCRdb with MiXCR from the multiplex PCR reads. Among some 25,000 distinct CDR3 sequences listed, about 34% were seen once. This clonotype was observed many times. Sequencing was performed on PBMCs, taken before or after stereotactic body radiation therapy (not recorded which). The receptor was derived from a donor aged 50 or older with non-small cell lung cancer.

CDR3 loop: CASSLYGHLNTEAFF. In DNA, the CDR3 is TGCGCCAGCAGCTTGTATGGCCACCTGAACACTGAAGCTTTCTTT. The genes are TRBV5-1 and TRBJ1-1, with no clear D. Germline CDR1 SGHRS, CDR2 YFSETQ. This CDR3 region has 15 residues. V was trimmed by 1 base and J by 0 bases, leaving 10 bases between them.